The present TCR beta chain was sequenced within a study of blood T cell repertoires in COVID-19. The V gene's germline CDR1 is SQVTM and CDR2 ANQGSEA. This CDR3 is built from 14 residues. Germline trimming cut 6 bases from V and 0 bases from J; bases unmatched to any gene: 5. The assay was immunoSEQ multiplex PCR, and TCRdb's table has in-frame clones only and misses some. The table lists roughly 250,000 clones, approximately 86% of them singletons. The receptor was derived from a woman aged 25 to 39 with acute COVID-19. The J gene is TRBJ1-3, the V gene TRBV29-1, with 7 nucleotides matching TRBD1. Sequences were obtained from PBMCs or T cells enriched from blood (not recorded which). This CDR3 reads CSVATGTSGNTIYF. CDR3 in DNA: TGCAGCGTGGCGACAGGGACCTCTGGAAACACCATATATTTT.